This T cell receptor beta chain was recorded in a study of blood T cell repertoires in COVID-19. Study in general: Donors in the United States, Italy and Spain gave samples during acute or convalescent COVID-19.

In the source study's methods: How many nucleated cells were present was estimated from reference gene primer amplification. Some clones are missing from TCRdb's copy, which holds only in-frame ones; the method was immunoSEQ multiplex PCR. D and trimming were read from the DNA, whereas the V and J calls and clone size are those reported in that table. Of about 36,000 clones detected, around four fifths appear once; the ten largest clones hold roughly an eighth. Trimming took off 7 bases at V and 2 bases at J, with 9 bases between the two ends. CDR1 is SEHNR and CDR2 is FQNEAQ in the germline V gene (reference sequence). The length of the CDR3 is 13 residues.

Sequences were obtained from peripheral blood. The chain joins TRBV7-9 to TRBJ2-1; D is undetermined. The receptor comes from a human donor in a cohort sampled during active COVID-19. DNA for the CDR3: TGTGCCAGCACGGCAGGCACCTACAATGAGCAGTTCTTC. This encodes CASTAGTYNEQFF.